The T cell receptor (beta chain) described here comes from a study of T cell responses to AZD1222 COVID-19 vaccine. Study results and caveats: All repertoire sampling was performed exclusively after the peak T cell response.

A note on this clone: Its specificity is not known.

Trimming stripped 0 bases from V and 4 bases from J, with 15 bases between. The CDR3 is 16 residues long. Germline CDR1 SGHNT, CDR2 YYREEE (reference sequence). Only in-frame clones appear in the TCRdb table, and some are missing; sequencing was by immunoSEQ multiplex PCR. The sample yields 130,000 or so clones, around 90% seen once. The material sequenced was peripheral blood, taken 28 days after the second AZD1222 dose. The chain carries TRBV5-4 and TRBJ2-3, with D tentatively TRBD1 (6 bases). The sequence was obtained from an adult who received the AZD1222 COVID-19 vaccine. CDR3 sequence: CASSLGGGQAADTQYF. CDR3 in DNA: TGTGCCAGCAGCTTGGGTGGGGGACAAGCCGCAGATACGCAGTATTTT. The full variable domain, in which reference TRBV5-4 and TRBJ2-3 provide the parts outside the CDR3, is ETGVTQSPTHLIKTRGQQVTLRCSSQSGHNTVSWYQQALGQGPQFIFQYYREEENGRGNFPPRFSGLQFPNYSSELNVNALELDDSALYLCASSLGGGQAADTQYFGPGTRLTVL.